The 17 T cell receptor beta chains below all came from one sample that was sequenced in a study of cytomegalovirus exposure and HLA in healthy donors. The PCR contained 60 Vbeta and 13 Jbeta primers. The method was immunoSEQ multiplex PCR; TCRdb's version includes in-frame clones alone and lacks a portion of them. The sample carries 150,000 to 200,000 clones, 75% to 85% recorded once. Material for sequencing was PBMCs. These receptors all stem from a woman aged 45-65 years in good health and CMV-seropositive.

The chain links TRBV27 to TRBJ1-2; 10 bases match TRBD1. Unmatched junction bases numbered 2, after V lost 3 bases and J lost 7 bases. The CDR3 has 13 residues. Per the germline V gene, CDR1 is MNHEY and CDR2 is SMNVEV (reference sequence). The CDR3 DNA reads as TGTGCCAGCAGTTTCCGACAGGGGGCTGGCTACACCTTC. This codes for CASSFRQGAGYTF.

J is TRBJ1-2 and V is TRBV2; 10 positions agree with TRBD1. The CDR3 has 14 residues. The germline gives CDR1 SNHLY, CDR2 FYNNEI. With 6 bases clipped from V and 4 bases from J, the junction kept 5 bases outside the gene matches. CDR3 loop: CASSRTGGAYGYTF. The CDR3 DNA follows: TGTGCCAGCAGCCGGACAGGGGGGGCCTATGGCTACACCTTC.

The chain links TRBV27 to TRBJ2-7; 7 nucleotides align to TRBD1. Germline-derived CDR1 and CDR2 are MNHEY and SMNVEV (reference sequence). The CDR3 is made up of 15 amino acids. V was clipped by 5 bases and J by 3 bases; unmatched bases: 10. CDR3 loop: CASSAGTANYYEQYF. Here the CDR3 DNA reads TGTGCCAGCAGTGCCGGGACAGCCAACTACTACGAGCAGTACTTC.

This chain's CDR3 is CASSGNRGNTEAFF. CDR3 sequence (DNA): TGTGCCAGCAGCGGGAATCGGGGGAACACTGAAGCTTTCTTT. The chain combines TRBV9 with TRBJ1-1; D is undetermined. The V gene's germline CDR1 is SGDLS and CDR2 YYNGEE. Trimming left V 3 bases short and J 1 base short, with 10 bases between. This CDR3 contains 14 residues. Full variable domain (outside the CDR3, taken from reference TRBV9 and TRBJ1-1): DSGVTQTPKHLITATGQRVTLRCSPRSGDLSVYWYQQSLDQGLQFLIQYYNGEERAKGNILERFSAQQFPDLHSELNLSSLELGDSALYFCASSGNRGNTEAFFGQGTRLTVV.

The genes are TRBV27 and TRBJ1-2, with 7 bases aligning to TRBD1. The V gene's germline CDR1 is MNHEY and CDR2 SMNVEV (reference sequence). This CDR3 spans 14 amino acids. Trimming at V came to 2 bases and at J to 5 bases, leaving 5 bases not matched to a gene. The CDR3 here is CASSLNGQVYGYTF. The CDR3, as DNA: TGTGCCAGCAGTTTAAACGGACAGGTTTATGGCTACACCTTC.

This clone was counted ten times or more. The DNA of the CDR3 is TGTGCCAGCAGTACATCAGGGAGGTTACAGCCCCAGCATTTT. This translates into CASSTSGRLQPQHF. The chain is built from TRBV6-1 and TRBJ1-5, with D possibly matching TRBD1 (5 bases). CDR1 MNHNS and CDR2 SASEGT come from the germline V gene. V was trimmed by 5 bases and J by 7 bases, leaving 15 bases between them. The CDR3 spans 14 residues.

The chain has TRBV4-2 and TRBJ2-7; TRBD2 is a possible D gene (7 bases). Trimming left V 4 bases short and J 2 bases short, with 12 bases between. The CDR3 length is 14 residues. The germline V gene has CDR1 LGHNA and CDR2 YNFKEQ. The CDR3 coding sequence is TGTGCCAGCAGCCGCGGGGGCCGGGCCTACGAGCAGTACTTC. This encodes CASSRGGRAYEQYF.

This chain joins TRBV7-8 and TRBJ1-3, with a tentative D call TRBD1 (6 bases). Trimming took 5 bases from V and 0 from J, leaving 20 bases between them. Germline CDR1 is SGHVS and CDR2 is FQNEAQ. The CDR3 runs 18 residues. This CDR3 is CASSRQVGAATSGNTIYF. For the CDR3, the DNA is TGTGCCAGCAGCCGACAGGTCGGGGCAGCAACCTCTGGAAACACCATATATTTT.

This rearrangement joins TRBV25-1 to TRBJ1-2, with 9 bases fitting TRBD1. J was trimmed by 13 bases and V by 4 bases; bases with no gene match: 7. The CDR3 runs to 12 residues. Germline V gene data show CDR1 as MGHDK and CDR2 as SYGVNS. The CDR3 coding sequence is TGTGCCAGCAGTGTTGAACAGGGGGCAGCCACCTTC. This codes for CASSVEQGAATF.

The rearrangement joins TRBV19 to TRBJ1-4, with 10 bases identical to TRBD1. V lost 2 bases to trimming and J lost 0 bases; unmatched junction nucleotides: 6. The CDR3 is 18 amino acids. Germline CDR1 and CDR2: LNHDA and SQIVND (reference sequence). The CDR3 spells CASSIPGQGISTNEKLFF. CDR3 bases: TGTGCCAGTAGTATACCGGGACAGGGGATTTCAACTAATGAAAAACTGTTTTTT.

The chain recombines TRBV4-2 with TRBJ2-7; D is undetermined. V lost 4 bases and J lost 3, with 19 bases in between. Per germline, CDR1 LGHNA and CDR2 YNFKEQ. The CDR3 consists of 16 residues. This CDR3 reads CASSPPLESSGYEQYF. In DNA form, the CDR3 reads TGTGCCAGCAGCCCGCCCCTGGAGTCCTCCGGCTACGAGCAGTACTTC.

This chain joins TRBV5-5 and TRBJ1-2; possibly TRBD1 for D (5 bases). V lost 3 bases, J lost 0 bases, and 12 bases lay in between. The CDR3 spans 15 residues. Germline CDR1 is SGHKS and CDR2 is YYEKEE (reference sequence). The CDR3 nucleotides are TGTGCCAGCAGCTACAGGAGGGAGCCTAACTATGGCTACACCTTC. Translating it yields CASSYRREPNYGYTF.

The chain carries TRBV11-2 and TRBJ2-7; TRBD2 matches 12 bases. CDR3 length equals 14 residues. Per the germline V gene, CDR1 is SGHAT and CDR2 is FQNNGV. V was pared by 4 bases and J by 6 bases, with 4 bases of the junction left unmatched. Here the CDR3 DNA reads TGTGCCAGCAGCTCCCTAGCGGGGGGGATCGAGCAGTACTTC. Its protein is CASSSLAGGIEQYF.

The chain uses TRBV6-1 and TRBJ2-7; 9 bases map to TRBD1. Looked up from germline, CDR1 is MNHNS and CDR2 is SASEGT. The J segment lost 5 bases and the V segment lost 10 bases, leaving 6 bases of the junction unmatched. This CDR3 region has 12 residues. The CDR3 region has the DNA TGTGCCACCGGACAGGGGACCCACGAGCAGTACTTC. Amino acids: CATGQGTHEQYF.

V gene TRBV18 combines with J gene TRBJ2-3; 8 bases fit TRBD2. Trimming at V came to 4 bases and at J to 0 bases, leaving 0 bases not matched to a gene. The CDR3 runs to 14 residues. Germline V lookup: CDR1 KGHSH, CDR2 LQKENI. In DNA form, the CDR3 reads TGTGCCAGCTCACTAGCGGGGAGCACAGATACGCAGTATTTT. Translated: CASSLAGSTDTQYF.

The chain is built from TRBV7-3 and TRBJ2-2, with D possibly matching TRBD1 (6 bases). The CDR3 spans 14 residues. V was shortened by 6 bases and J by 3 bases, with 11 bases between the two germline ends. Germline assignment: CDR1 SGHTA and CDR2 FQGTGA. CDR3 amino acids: CASRARGYTGELFF. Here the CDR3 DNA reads TGTGCCAGCAGAGCCAGGGGTTACACCGGGGAGCTGTTTTTT.

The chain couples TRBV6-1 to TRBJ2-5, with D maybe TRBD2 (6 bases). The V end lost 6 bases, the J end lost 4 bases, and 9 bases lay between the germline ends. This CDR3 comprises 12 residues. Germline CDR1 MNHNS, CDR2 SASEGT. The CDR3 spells CASRVGGETQYF. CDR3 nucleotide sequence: TGTGCCAGCAGGGTCGGGGGAGAGACCCAGTACTTC.